The 9 T cell receptor beta chains below come from one sample, sequenced in a study of blood T cell repertoires in COVID-19. The method was immunoSEQ multiplex PCR; TCRdb's version includes in-frame clones alone and lacks a portion of them. The table records about 180,000 clones, approximately 88% of them present only once. Sequencing used peripheral blood. The receptors come from a woman aged 30 to 39 with acute or convalescent COVID-19.

The V gene is TRBV29-1, the J gene TRBJ2-3, with a possible D match to TRBD1 (5 bases). Germline CDR1 SQVTM, CDR2 ANQGSEA. The CDR3 is 13 residues long. Trimming left V 6 bases short and J 4 bases short, with 14 bases between. The CDR3 nucleotides read TGCAGCGTCGGACACCGTGTCCCAGATACGCAGTATTTT. It translates to CSVGHRVPDTQYF.

The chain has TRBV27 and TRBJ1-5, with 7 bases aligning to TRBD1. Germline V CDR1 and CDR2: MNHEY, SMNVEV (reference sequence). CDR3 length equals 18 residues. V lost 2 bases and J lost 2; bases outside the gene matches: 12. Written as DNA, the CDR3 is TGTGCCAGCAGTTTAAGGGGACAGCTCGGGGGGGGCAATCAGCCCCAGCATTTT. It encodes CASSLRGQLGGGNQPQHF.

The chain has TRBV12-3 or TRBV12-4 and TRBJ2-7, with D possibly matching TRBD1 (5 bases). The CDR3 length is 12 residues. With 5 bases removed from V and 3 bases from J, the gap between germline ends came to 8 bases. CDR3 in amino acids: CASSHTGYEQYF. CDR3 sequence (DNA): TGTGCCAGCAGTCATACAGGCTACGAGCAGTACTTC.

The chain employs TRBV5-4 and TRBJ2-1; unclear D gene. The germline V gene has CDR1 SGHNT and CDR2 YYREEE (reference sequence). Trimming took 6 bases from V and 6 from J, leaving 13 bases between them. This CDR3 comprises 13 residues. The CDR3 DNA reads TGTGCCAGCACCCTTCGGGTGGGCAATGAGCAGTTCTTC. It yields the protein CASTLRVGNEQFF.

This sequence joins TRBV7-9 and TRBJ1-5, with D uncertain. The germline V gene has CDR1 SEHNR and CDR2 FQNEAQ (reference sequence). CDR3 length: 12 amino acids. V lost 1 base and J 10 bases, leaving 8 bases between the germline ends. CDR3 nucleotide sequence: TGTGCCAGCAGCTTAGAGGGAGGCCCCCAGCATTTT. It translates to CASSLEGGPQHF.

The V gene is TRBV7-2, the J gene TRBJ2-3, with D uncertain. Germline CDR1 SGHTA, CDR2 FQGNSA. Trimming cost V 5 bases and J 0 bases, with 9 bases left between them. This CDR3 comprises 14 residues. CDR3 nucleotide sequence: TGTGCCAGCAGCCCTCATACTAGCACAGATACGCAGTATTTT. Translating it yields CASSPHTSTDTQYF.

V and J are TRBV29-1 and TRBJ2-1, with a possible D match to TRBD1 (6 bases). CDR1 and CDR2 (germline): SQVTM, ANQGSEA. Deletions cut 4 bases from V and 13 bases from J, with 17 bases between. The length of the CDR3 is 12 residues. The CDR3 sequence is CSVAPPRGPQFF. The CDR3 DNA reads as TGCAGCGTTGCCCCTCCCAGGGGACCCCAGTTCTTC.

The chain combines TRBV7-9 with TRBJ1-3; TRBD1 agrees at 8 bases. Germline CDR1 and CDR2: SEHNR and FQNEAQ (reference sequence). CDR3 length: 12 amino acids. Unmatched junction bases numbered 9, after V lost 5 bases and J lost 15 bases. The CDR3 sequence is CASSRQVGQGYF. CDR3 DNA: TGTGCCAGCAGCCGTCAAGTCGGACAGGGATATTTT.

This clone occurred once. The chain joins TRBV18 to TRBJ2-7; tentative D call: TRBD1 (5 bases). The V end was cut by 3 bases, the J end by 5 bases, with 8 bases between. Germline lookup yields CDR1 KGHSH and CDR2 LQKENI. The CDR3 runs to 12 residues. CDR3 nucleotide sequence: TGTGCCAGCTCACCTTTGGGGCACGAGCAGTACTTC. Amino acids: CASSPLGHEQYF. The variable domain in full, completed from reference TRBV18 and TRBJ2-7, reads NAGVMQNPRHLVRRRGQEARLRCSPMKGHSHVYWYRQLPEEGLKFMVYLQKENIIDESGMPKERFSAEFPKEGPSILRIQQVVRGDSAAYFCASSPLGHEQYFGPGTRLTVT.